This T cell receptor (beta chain) was identified in a study of blood T cells in healthy people across ages. Study-wide results and caveats: Strong correlation existed between TCR beta diversity and naive T cell percentage. No conclusive comparison of naive versus antigen-experienced cells was possible with unsorted PBMCs.

Next came a second PCR, run for about 6 to 12 cycles, which used a sample-barcoded 5' primer along with a J-beta primer mix. No fewer than 3 million CDR3-containing paired-end reads came from each sample. TCRdb used MiXCR to reprocess the 5' RACE reads, holding one entry per CDR3 protein. The table records approximately 670,000 distinct CDR3 sequences, around 41% of them present only once. The V segment lost 5 bases and the J segment 2 bases; nucleotides outside the gene matches: 5. The CDR3 extends over 15 amino acids. Germline V gene data show CDR1 as SGHAT and CDR2 as FQNNGV. This clonotype was counted only a few times. Its antigen is unidentified.

This rearrangement joins TRBV11-2 to TRBJ2-1; TRBD1 matches 8 bases. Sequencing was carried out using blood. The receptor's source is an elderly man in good health. The CDR3 coding sequence is TGTGCCAGCAGCCGGATCAGGGGGCCCTACAATGAGCAGTTCTTC. It encodes CASSRIRGPYNEQFF. The full variable domain, in which reference TRBV11-2 and TRBJ2-1 provide the parts outside the CDR3, is EAGVAQSPRYKIIEKRQSVAFWCNPISGHATLYWYQQILGQGPKLLIQFQNNGVVDDSQLPKDRFSAERLKGVDSTLKIQPAKLEDSAVYLCASSRIRGPYNEQFFGPGTRLTVL.